The T cell receptor beta chain described here comes from a study of a mutant IDH1 vaccine in newly diagnosed glioma. This CDR3 has 11 amino acids. Germline V lookup: CDR1 GTSNPN, CDR2 SVGIG (reference sequence). The germline V and J ends were trimmed by 4 bases and 4 bases, with 5 bases remaining between them. Worth noting for this clone: The antigen is undetermined.

Time point noted: week 35, safety follow-up. Each vaccine dose was 300 ug of mutant IDH1 20-mer peptide, with topical imiquimod. TCRdb keeps only in-frame clones here, not all; method: immunoSEQ multiplex PCR. The sample gives under 35,000 clones, about three quarters of which show up once; approximately 7.5% is in the top ten. The chain employs TRBV30 and TRBJ1-3; D is unresolved. The starting material was PBMCs, obtained from a glioma patient whose treatment included an IDH1 peptide vaccine. This TCR was recovered from a middle-aged man with glioma. CDR3 residues: CAWNQGNTIYF. The CDR3, as DNA: TGTGCCTGGAATCAAGGAAACACCATATATTTT.